A single sample is the source of the 3 T cell receptor beta chains below, sequenced in a study of blood T cell repertoires in COVID-19 (dated by TCRdb to the early 2020s). Libraries were made using the immunoSEQ multiplex PCR assay. This immuneACCESS table, as held by TCRdb, lists in-frame sequences with V and J called but not all clones. Of the missing ones, under half trace to an unresolved V gene in checked studies; the others have no known cause. This sample gives some 300,000 clones in total; under 90% of them show up just once. The top ten hold just under 9.5% of the sample. What was sequenced was PBMCs or T cells enriched from blood (not recorded which). These receptors were collected from a woman aged 25 to 39 who had recovered from COVID-19.

The chain recombines TRBV7-2 with TRBJ2-7; TRBD1 agrees at 9 bases. Germline lookup yields CDR1 SGHTA and CDR2 FQGNSA. V lost 3 bases to trimming and J lost 6 bases; unmatched junction nucleotides: 9. The CDR3 has 15 amino acids. In DNA form, the CDR3 reads TGTGCCAGCAGCTTCCTTGGGACAGGGACCTCCGAGCAGTACTTC. This gives the protein CASSFLGTGTSEQYF.

This clone has just a few counts. The V and J genes are TRBV12-5 and TRBJ2-1, with D perhaps TRBD1 (6 bases). The germline V gene encodes CDR1 LGHNT and CDR2 FRNRAP. V lost 9 bases to trimming and J lost 6 bases, with 24 bases between them. The CDR3 consists of 16 residues. The CDR3 DNA follows: TGTGCTAGCACACTCAACCCCGACAGGTCGAGCAATGAGCAGTTCTTC. Translating it yields CASTLNPDRSSNEQFF.

V is TRBV19 and J is TRBJ1-1; the D gene is possibly TRBD1 (6 bases). CDR3 length equals 16 residues. V lost 5 bases and J 0 bases, leaving 16 bases between the germline ends. The V gene's germline CDR1 is LNHDA and CDR2 SQIVND (reference sequence). CDR3 loop: CASSFSRRQVNTEAFF. As DNA, the CDR3 is TGTGCCAGTAGTTTTTCCCGCCGACAGGTGAACACTGAAGCTTTCTTT.